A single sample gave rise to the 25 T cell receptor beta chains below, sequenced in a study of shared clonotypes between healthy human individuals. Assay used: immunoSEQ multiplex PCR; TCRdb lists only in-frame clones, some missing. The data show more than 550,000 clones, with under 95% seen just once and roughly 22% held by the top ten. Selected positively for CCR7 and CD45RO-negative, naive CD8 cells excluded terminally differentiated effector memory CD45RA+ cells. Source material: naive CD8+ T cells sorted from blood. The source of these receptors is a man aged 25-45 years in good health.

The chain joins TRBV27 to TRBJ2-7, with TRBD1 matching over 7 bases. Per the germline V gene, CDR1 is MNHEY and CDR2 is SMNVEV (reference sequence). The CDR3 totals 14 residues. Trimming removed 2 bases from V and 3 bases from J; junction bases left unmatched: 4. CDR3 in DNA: TGTGCCAGCAGTTTAGCGGCAGGGGGCTACGAGCAGTACTTC. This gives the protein CASSLAAGGYEQYF.

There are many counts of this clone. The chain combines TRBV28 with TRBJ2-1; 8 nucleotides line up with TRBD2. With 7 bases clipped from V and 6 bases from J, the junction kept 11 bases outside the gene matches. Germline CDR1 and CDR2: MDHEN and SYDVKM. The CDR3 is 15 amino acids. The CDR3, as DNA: TGTGCCAGCACCCGGGGGGGGATCCTATTCAATGAGCAGTTCTTC. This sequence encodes CASTRGGILFNEQFF.

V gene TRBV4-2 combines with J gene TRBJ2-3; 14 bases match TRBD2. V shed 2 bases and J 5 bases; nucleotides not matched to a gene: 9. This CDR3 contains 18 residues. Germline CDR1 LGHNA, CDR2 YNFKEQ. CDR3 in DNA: TGTGCCAGCAGCCAATCTCCGGGACTAGCGGGAGAATTAGATACGCAGTATTTT. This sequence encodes CASSQSPGLAGELDTQYF.

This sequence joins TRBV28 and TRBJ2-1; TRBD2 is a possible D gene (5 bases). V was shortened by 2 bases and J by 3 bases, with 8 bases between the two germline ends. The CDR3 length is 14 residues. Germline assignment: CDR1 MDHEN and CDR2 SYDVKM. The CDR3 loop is CASSLEGIYNEQFF. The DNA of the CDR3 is TGTGCCAGCAGTTTAGAGGGTATCTACAATGAGCAGTTCTTC.

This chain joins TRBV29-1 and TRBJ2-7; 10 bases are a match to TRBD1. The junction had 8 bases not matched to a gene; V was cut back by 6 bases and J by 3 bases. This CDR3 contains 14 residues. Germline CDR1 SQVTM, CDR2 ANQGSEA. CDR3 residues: CSVRIRDRGYEQYF. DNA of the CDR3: TGCAGCGTCCGCATCCGGGACAGGGGCTACGAGCAGTACTTC.

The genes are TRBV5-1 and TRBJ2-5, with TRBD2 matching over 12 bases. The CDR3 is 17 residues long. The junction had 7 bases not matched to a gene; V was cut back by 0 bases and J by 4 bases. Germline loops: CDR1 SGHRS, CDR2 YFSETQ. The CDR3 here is CASSLGTSGILRETQYF. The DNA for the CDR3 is TGCGCCAGCAGCTTGGGGACTAGCGGGATCCTCCGAGAGACCCAGTACTTC.

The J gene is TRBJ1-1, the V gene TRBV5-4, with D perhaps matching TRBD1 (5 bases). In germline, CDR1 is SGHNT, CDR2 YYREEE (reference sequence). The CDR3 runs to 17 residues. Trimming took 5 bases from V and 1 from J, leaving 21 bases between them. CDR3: CASSRVAGQGPNTEAFF. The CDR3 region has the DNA TGTGCCAGCAGTAGGGTCGCAGGCCAGGGCCCGAACACTGAAGCTTTCTTT.

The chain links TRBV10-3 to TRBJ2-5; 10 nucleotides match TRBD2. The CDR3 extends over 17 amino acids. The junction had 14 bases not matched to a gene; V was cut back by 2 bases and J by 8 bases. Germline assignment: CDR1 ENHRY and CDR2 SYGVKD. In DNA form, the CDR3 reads TGTGCCATCAGTGAGCCCCTCCGACTAGCGGGCGAAGGTACCCAGTACTTC. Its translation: CAISEPLRLAGEGTQYF.

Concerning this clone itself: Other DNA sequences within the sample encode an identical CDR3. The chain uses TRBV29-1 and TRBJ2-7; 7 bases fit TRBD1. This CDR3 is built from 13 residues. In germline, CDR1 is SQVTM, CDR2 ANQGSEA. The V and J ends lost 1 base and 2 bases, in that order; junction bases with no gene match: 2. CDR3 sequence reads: CSVEGQGPYEQYF. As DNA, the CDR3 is TGCAGCGTTGAAGGACAGGGACCCTACGAGCAGTACTTC.

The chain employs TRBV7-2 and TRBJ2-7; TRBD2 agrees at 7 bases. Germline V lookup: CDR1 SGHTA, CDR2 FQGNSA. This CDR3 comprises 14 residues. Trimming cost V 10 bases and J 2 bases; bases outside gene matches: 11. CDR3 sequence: CATTWSSGTYEQYF. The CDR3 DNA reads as TGTGCCACCACATGGTCTAGCGGTACCTACGAGCAGTACTTC.

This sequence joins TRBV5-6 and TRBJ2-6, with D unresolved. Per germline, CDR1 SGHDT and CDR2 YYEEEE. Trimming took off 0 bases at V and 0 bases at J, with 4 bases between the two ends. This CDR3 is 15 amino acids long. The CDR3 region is CASSLEGSGANVLTF. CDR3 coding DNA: TGTGCCAGCAGCTTGGAGGGCTCTGGGGCCAACGTCCTGACTTTC.

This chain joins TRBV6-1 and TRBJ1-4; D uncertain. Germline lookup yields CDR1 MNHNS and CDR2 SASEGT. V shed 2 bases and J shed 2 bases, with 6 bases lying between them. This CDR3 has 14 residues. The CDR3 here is CASSETKTNEKLFF. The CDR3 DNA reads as TGTGCCAGCAGTGAAACGAAGACTAATGAAAAACTGTTTTTT.

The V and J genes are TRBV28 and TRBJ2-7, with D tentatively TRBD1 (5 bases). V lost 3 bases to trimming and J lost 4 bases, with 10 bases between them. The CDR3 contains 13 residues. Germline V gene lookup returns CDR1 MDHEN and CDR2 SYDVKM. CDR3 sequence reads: CASSFPGFYEQYF. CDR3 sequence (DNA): TGTGCCAGCAGTTTTCCAGGGTTTTACGAGCAGTACTTC.

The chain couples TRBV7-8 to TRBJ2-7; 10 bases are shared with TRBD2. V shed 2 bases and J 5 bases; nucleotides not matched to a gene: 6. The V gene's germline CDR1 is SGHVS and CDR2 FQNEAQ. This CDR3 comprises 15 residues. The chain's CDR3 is CASSLRSGRADEQYF. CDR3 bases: TGTGCCAGCAGCTTACGGAGCGGGAGGGCCGACGAGCAGTACTTC.

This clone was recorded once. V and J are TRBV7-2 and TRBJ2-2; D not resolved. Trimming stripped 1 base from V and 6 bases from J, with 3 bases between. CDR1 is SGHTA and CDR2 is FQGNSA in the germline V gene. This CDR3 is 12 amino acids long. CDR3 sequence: CASSLVSGELFF. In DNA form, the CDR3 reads TGTGCCAGCAGCTTAGTTTCCGGGGAGCTGTTTTTT.

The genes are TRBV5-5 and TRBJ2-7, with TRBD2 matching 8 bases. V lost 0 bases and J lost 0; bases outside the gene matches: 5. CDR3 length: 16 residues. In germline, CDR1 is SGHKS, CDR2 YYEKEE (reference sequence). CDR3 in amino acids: CASSLVAGFPSYEQYF. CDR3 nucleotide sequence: TGTGCCAGCAGCTTGGTAGCGGGATTCCCCTCCTACGAGCAGTACTTC.

Here the CDR3 DNA reads TGTGCCAGCAGCACCTACCAGACCCCGACAGAAGCCAACGTCCTGACTTTC. Its protein is CASSTYQTPTEANVLTF. The rearrangement joins TRBV11-2 to TRBJ2-6; TRBD1 might be the D (5 bases). V was shortened by 5 bases and J by 7 bases, with 21 bases between the two germline ends. Germline V gene data show CDR1 as SGHAT and CDR2 as FQNNGV. This CDR3 has 17 amino acids.

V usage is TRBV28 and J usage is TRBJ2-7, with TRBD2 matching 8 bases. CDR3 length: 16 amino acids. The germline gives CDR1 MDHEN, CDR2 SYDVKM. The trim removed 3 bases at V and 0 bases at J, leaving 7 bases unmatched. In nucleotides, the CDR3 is TGTGCCAGCAGTTTGCCACTAGCGGCGAGCTCCTACGAGCAGTACTTC. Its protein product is CASSLPLAASSYEQYF.

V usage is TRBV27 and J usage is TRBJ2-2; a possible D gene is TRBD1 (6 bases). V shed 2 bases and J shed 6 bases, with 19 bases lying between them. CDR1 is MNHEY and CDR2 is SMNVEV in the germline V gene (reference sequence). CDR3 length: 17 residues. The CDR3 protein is CASSLGRWTAFSGELFF. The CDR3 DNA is TGTGCCAGCAGTTTAGGACGTTGGACAGCTTTTTCCGGGGAGCTGTTTTTT.

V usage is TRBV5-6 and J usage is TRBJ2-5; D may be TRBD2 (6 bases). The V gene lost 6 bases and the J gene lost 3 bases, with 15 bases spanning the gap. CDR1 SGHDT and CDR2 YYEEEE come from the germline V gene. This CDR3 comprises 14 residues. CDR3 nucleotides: TGTGCCAGCACCCACTTCACGGGGGAAGAGACCCAGTACTTC. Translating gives CASTHFTGEETQYF.

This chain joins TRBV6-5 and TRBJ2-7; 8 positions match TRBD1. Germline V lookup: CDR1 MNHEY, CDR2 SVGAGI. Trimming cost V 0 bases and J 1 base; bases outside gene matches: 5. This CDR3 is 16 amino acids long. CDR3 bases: TGTGCCAGCAGTTACTCGCGGACAGGGTTTTCCTACGAGCAGTACTTC. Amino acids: CASSYSRTGFSYEQYF.

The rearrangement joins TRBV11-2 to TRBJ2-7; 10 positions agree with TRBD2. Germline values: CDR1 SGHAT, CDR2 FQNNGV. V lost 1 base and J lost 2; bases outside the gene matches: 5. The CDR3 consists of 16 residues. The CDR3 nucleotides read TGTGCCAGCAGCTTAGGTCGGCTAGCGGGAGCCTACGAGCAGTACTTC. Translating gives CASSLGRLAGAYEQYF.

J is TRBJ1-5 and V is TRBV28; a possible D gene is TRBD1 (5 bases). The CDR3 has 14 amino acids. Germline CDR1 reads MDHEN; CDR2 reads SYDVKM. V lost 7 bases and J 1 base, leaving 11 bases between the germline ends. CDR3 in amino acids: CASILTASNQPQHF. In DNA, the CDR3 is TGTGCCAGCATATTGACAGCCAGCAATCAGCCCCAGCATTTT.

This chain's CDR3 is CASTGLLAGLSTDTQYF. DNA for the CDR3: TGTGCCAGCACTGGTCTGTTAGCGGGCCTCAGCACAGATACGCAGTATTTT. This chain connects TRBV2 to TRBJ2-3; TRBD2 matches at 7 bases. The V gene end was trimmed by 7 bases and the J gene end by 0 bases; junction bases not matched to a gene: 13. Looked up from germline, CDR1 is SNHLY and CDR2 is FYNNEI. The CDR3 has 17 amino acids. The whole variable domain, remainder taken from reference TRBV2 and TRBJ2-3, is EPEVTQTPSHQVTQMGQEVILRCVPISNHLYFYWYRQILGQKVEFLVSFYNNEISEKSEIFDDQFSVERPDGSNFTLKIRSTKLEDSAMYFCASTGLLAGLSTDTQYFGPGTRLTVL.

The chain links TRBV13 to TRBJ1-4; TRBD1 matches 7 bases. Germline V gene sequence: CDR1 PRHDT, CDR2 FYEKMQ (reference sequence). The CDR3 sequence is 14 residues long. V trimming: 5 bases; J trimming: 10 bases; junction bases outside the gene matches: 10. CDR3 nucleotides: TGTGCCAGCAGCAGAAGGACAGGCGAGGTAAAACTGTTTTTT. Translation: CASSRRTGEVKLFF.